Each of the 15 T cell receptor beta chains below was sequenced from the same sample in a study of graft-versus-host responses after intestinal transplantation. Using immunoSEQ multiplex PCR, the repertoire was profiled, and TCRdb retains in-frame clones only, with some absent. This table holds 55,000 to 80,000 clones, more than 85% found once. For these TCRs, the target antigens are not known. The specimen comprised unstimulated CD8+ T cells sorted from spleen or lymph node cells, sampled before transplant. The receptors were gathered from a human donor who was the organ donor for an intestinal transplant.

This chain connects TRBV27 to TRBJ2-7; 12 bases map to TRBD1. The CDR3 has 16 residues. CDR1 and CDR2 (germline): MNHEY, SMNVEV (reference sequence). The V and J ends lost 4 bases and 3 bases, in that order; junction bases with no gene match: 7. CDR3 amino acids: CASSSPGTGGIYEQYF. Here the CDR3 DNA reads TGTGCCAGCAGTTCTCCCGGGACAGGGGGCATCTACGAGCAGTACTTC.

The rearrangement links TRBV9 to TRBJ2-7, with D unresolved. This CDR3 comprises 13 residues. Germline assignment: CDR1 SGDLS and CDR2 YYNGEE. Trimming removed 0 bases at V and 6 bases at J, with 10 bases between. This CDR3 is CASSVGVYTEQYF. The CDR3 coding sequence is TGTGCCAGCAGCGTAGGAGTGTATACCGAGCAGTACTTC.

This chain links TRBV5-6 with TRBJ1-2; D unclear. The CDR3 has 13 residues. V was cut by 4 bases and J by 6 bases, with 13 bases left in between. Germline lookup yields CDR1 SGHDT and CDR2 YYEEEE. This CDR3 is CASSPEGSDGYTF. In DNA form, the CDR3 reads TGTGCCAGCAGCCCGGAGGGCTCCGATGGCTACACCTTC.

The CDR3 region is CAWSVLAGYNEQFF. The CDR3 region has the DNA TGTGCCTGGAGTGTACTAGCGGGCTACAATGAGCAGTTCTTC. The rearrangement links TRBV30 to TRBJ2-1, with TRBD2 matching 9 bases. The V segment lost 0 bases and the J segment 3 bases; nucleotides outside the gene matches: 0. The CDR3 runs to 14 residues. Germline values: CDR1 GTSNPN, CDR2 SVGIG (reference sequence).

The chain carries TRBV5-1 and TRBJ2-7, with a tentative D call TRBD2 (5 bases). The germline CDR1 and CDR2 sequences are SGHRS and YFSETQ. This CDR3 is 15 amino acids long. V lost 0 bases, J lost 5 bases, and 15 bases lay in between. The CDR3 reads CASSLGGLAGDEQYF. CDR3 bases: TGCGCCAGCAGCTTGGGCGGACTCGCGGGTGACGAGCAGTACTTC.

This chain connects TRBV29-1 to TRBJ2-5, with D tentatively TRBD2 (6 bases). This CDR3 is built from 15 residues. Germline V lookup: CDR1 SQVTM, CDR2 ANQGSEA. Trimming removed 1 base at V and 3 bases at J, with 15 bases between. DNA for the CDR3: TGCAGCGTTGAAGCTGTGACTAGTGAAAAAGAGACCCAGTACTTC. Its translation is CSVEAVTSEKETQYF.

This chain links TRBV11-2 with TRBJ2-3, with D maybe TRBD2 (6 bases). The germline V gene has CDR1 SGHAT and CDR2 FQNNGV. The CDR3 extends over 15 amino acids. V gave up 3 bases and J gave up 0 bases, with 10 bases separating them. CDR3 DNA sequence: TGTGCCAGCAGCTTCGTCGGGACTAGCACAGATACGCAGTATTTT. Translation gives CASSFVGTSTDTQYF. The whole variable domain, filled in from reference TRBV11-2 and TRBJ2-3, reads EAGVAQSPRYKIIEKRQSVAFWCNPISGHATLYWYQQILGQGPKLLIQFQNNGVVDDSQLPKDRFSAERLKGVDSTLKIQPAKLEDSAVYLCASSFVGTSTDTQYFGPGTRLTVL.

J is TRBJ1-2 and V is TRBV4-1, with a weak D call TRBD1 (6 bases). The CDR3 covers 16 residues. Between the trimmed V and J ends, which lost 1 base and 5 bases, there was a span of 17 bases. Looked up from germline, CDR1 is MGHRA and CDR2 is YSYEKL. CDR3 in DNA: TGCGCCAGCAGCCAAGGGACAGACTATCAACAATATGGCTACACCTTC. It codes for CASSQGTDYQQYGYTF.

This chain uses TRBV28 with TRBJ2-5; 8 nucleotides agree with TRBD2. CDR1 and CDR2 from the germline V gene are MDHEN and SYDVKM. The V segment lost 6 bases and the J segment 4 bases; nucleotides outside the gene matches: 10. The length of the CDR3 is 15 residues. For the CDR3, the DNA is TGTGCCAGCAGCCGAACAGCGGGAGCAGGAGAGACCCAGTACTTC. Translation gives CASSRTAGAGETQYF. Based on the CDR3 plus reference TRBV28 and TRBJ2-5, the full variable domain is DVKVTQSSRYLVKRTGEKVFLECVQDMDHENMFWYRQDPGLGLRLIYFSYDVKMKEKGDIPEGYSVSREKKERFSLILESASTNQTSMYLCASSRTAGAGETQYFGPGTRLLVL.

This clone came up once. This chain uses TRBV27 with TRBJ1-1, with TRBD1 matching 11 bases. The CDR3 extends over 16 amino acids. J lost 5 bases, V lost 5 bases, and 10 bases had no gene match. Germline CDR1 and CDR2: MNHEY and SMNVEV (reference sequence). DNA for the CDR3: TGTGCCAGCAGTCCCCTCCCCGGACAGGGGGCTACTGAAGCTTTCTTT. Encoded protein: CASSPLPGQGATEAFF.

CDR3 sequence: CASSLSHNEQFF. CDR3 DNA: TGTGCCAGCAGCTTAAGCCACAATGAGCAGTTCTTC. V and J are TRBV5-6 and TRBJ2-1; D is uncertain. This CDR3 has 12 residues. V was shortened by 2 bases and J by 5 bases, with 5 bases between the two germline ends. Per germline, CDR1 SGHDT and CDR2 YYEEEE.

The rearrangement joins TRBV27 to TRBJ1-5, with TRBD1 as a possible D gene (5 bases). The germline gives CDR1 MNHEY, CDR2 SMNVEV (reference sequence). The ends were cut back, 8 bases at V and 5 bases at J, with 7 bases in the middle. The CDR3 runs to 11 residues. CDR3 amino acids: CASGADQPQHF. Here the CDR3 DNA reads TGTGCCAGCGGGGCGGATCAGCCCCAGCATTTT.

V and J are TRBV5-1 and TRBJ2-1, with TRBD2 matching over 11 bases. The V segment lost 2 bases and the J segment 5 bases; nucleotides outside the gene matches: 3. The CDR3 runs 15 residues. CDR1 is SGHRS, CDR2 YFSETQ, per germline. The CDR3 reads CASSLLAGENNEQFF. The CDR3 bases are TGCGCCAGCAGCTTACTAGCGGGAGAGAACAATGAGCAGTTCTTC.

The chain has TRBV10-1 and TRBJ1-2; a weak D match, TRBD1 (5 bases). V was shortened by 9 bases and J by 2 bases, with 10 bases between the two germline ends. The CDR3 loop spans 12 amino acids. Germline lookup yields CDR1 WNHNN and CDR2 SYGVQD (reference sequence). The CDR3 is CARPTANYGYTF. CDR3 coding DNA: TGCGCCAGACCGACAGCGAACTATGGCTACACCTTC.

This clone occurred once. The V and J genes are TRBV6-5 and TRBJ2-5; TRBD2 aligns across 11 bases. V lost 7 bases to trimming and J lost 3 bases; unmatched junction nucleotides: 1. From germline, CDR1 is MNHEY and CDR2 SVGAGI. CDR3 length equals 13 residues. The CDR3 protein is CASTSGRKETQYF. The DNA for the CDR3 is TGTGCCAGCACTAGCGGGAGGAAAGAGACCCAGTACTTC.